This TCR beta chain was identified in a study of T-cell reconstitution after alpha-beta-depleted transplantation in children. Whole-study results and caveats: T-cell counts and diversity at one year post-transplant came mainly from newly produced T cells. Several hundred expanded graft clones reportedly were the source of alpha-beta T cells about two months after transplant.

For this clonotype: What it binds is not known.

Germline assignment: CDR1 SGHDT and CDR2 YYEEEE. This CDR3 region has 13 residues. Trimming took 7 bases from V and 0 from J, leaving 10 bases between them. Unique molecular identifiers tagged the TCRbeta library. TCRdb independently ran MiXCR on the PCR reads; one entry per CDR3 protein. The sample contains about 250,000 distinct CDR3 sequences, 20% to 30% of which appear only once. Sequenced material: PBMCs, mostly from graft donor cells, taken 360 days after TCRalphabeta/CD19-depleted stem cell transplant. The J gene is TRBJ1-2, the V gene TRBV5-6, with D possibly TRBD1 on 5 matching bases. This TCR derives from a female patient aged 2-9 years who had a stem cell transplant for congenital amegakaryocytic thrombocytopenia, so the T cells may come from the graft donor. CDR3 in amino acids: CASRDSANYGYTF. The CDR3 DNA follows: TGTGCCAGCCGGGACTCCGCTAACTATGGCTACACCTTC.